This T cell receptor (delta chain) was identified in a study of gamma delta lymphoproliferative disorders and STAT genes. Study-wide context: Each gamma-chain library started from at least 50 ng of genomic DNA, using the LymphoTrack Dx TCRG Assay. General study points: Most major patient clonotypes were shared with at least one healthy donor.

Genomic DNA from isolated PBMCs served as the sequencing template. This clone showed up just a few times. Antigen unknown. A far larger clone is one base from this, pointing to a likely read error. The sample holds other DNA sequences that translate to the same CDR3. TCRdb re-called the multiplex PCR reads with CATT. Of fewer than 3,500 delta-chain clones listed, 0.95% to 1.5% were seen once; the top ten hold roughly 21%. Sequences were obtained from blood. The sequence was obtained from a human donor in good health.

The CDR3 loop reads CACDTLGDRHDKLIF. CDR3 DNA: TGTGCCTGTGACACACTGGGGGATCGACACGATAAACTCATCTTT. The chain carries TRDV2 and TRDJ1; 10 bases are shared with TRDD3. CDR1 GEAIGNYY and CDR2 EKD come from the germline V gene. The CDR3 totals 15 residues. Trimming removed 1 base from V and 4 bases from J; junction bases left unmatched: 5.